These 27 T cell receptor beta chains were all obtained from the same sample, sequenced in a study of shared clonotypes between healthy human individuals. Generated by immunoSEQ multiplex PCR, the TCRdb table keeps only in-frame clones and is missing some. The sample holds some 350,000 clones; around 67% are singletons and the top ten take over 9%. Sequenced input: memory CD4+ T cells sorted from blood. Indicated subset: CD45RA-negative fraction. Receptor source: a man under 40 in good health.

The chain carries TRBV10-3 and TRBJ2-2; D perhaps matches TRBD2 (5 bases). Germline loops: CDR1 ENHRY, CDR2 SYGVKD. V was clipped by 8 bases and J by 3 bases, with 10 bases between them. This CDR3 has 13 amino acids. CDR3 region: CAIDEGDTGELFF. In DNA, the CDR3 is TGTGCCATCGACGAGGGTGACACCGGGGAGCTGTTTTTT.

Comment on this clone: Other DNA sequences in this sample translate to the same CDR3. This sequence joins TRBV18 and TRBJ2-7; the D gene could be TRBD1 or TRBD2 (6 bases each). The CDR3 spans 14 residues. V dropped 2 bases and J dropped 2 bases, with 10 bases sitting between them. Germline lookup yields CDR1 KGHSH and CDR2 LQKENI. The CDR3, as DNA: TGTGCCAGCTCACCAGCGGGGACACCCTACGAGCAGTACTTC. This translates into CASSPAGTPYEQYF.

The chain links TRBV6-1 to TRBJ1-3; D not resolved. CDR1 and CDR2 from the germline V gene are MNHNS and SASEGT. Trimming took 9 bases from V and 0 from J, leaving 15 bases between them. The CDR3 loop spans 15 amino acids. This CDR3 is CASGLLSGSGNTIYF. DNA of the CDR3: TGTGCCAGTGGACTATTGAGCGGCTCTGGAAACACCATATATTTT.

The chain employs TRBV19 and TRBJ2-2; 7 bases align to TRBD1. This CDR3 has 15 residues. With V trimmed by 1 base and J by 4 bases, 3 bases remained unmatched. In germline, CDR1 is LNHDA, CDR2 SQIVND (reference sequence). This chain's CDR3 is CASSIVGQATGELFF. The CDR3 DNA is TGTGCCAGTAGTATAGTCGGACAGGCCACCGGGGAGCTGTTTTTT.

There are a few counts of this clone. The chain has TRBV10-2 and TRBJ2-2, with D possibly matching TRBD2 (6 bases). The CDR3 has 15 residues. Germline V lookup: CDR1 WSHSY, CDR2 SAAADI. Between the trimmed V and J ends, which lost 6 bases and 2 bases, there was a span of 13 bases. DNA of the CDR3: TGCGCCAGCAGGGCGGGACGGACCAACACCGGGGAGCTGTTTTTT. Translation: CASRAGRTNTGELFF.

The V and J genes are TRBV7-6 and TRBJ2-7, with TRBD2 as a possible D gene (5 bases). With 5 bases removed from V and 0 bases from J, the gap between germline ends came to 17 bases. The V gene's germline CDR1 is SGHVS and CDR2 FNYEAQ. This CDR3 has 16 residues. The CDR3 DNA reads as TGTGCCAGCAGCCCAAATAGCGCACTCCCCTCCTACGAGCAGTACTTC. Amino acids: CASSPNSALPSYEQYF.

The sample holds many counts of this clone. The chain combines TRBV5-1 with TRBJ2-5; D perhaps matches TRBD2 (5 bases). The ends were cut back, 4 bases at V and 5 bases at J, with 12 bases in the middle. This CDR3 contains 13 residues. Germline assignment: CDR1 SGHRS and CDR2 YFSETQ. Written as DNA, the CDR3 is TGCGCCAGCAGCCCGGGGTGGGAGGAGACCCAGTACTTC. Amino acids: CASSPGWEETQYF. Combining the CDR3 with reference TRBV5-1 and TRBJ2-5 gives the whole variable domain KAGVTQTPRYLIKTRGQQVTLSCSPISGHRSVSWYQQTPGQGLQFLFEYFSETQRNKGNFPGRFSGRQFSNSRSEMNVSTLELGDSALYLCASSPGWEETQYFGPGTRLLVL.

This CDR3 reads CASGLVGEGHRSYNEQFF. CDR3 bases: TGTGCTAGTGGTTTGGTAGGTGAAGGTCACCGCTCCTACAATGAGCAGTTCTTC. The chain recombines TRBV12-5 with TRBJ2-1; D remains ambiguous. Germline CDR1 is LGHNT and CDR2 is FRNRAP. Deletions cut 0 bases from V and 0 bases from J, with 15 bases between. The CDR3 runs to 18 residues.

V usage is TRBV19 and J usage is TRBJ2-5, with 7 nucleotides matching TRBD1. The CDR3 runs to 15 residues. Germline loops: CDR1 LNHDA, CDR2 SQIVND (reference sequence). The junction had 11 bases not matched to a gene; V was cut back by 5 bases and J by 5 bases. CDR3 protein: CASSRGGRALETQYF. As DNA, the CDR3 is TGTGCCAGTAGTCGAGGGGGCAGGGCGTTGGAGACCCAGTACTTC.

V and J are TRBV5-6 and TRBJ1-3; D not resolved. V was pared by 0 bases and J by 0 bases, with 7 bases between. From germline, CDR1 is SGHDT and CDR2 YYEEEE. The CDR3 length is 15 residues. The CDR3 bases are TGTGCCAGCAGCTTGGGCCCAGGCTCTGGAAACACCATATATTTT. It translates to CASSLGPGSGNTIYF.

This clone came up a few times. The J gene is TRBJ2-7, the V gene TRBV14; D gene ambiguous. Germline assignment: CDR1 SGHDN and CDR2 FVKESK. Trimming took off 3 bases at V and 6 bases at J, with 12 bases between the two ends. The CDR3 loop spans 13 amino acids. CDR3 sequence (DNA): TGTGCCAGCAGCCACGCCGGTCCCGGCGAGCAGTACTTC. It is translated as CASSHAGPGEQYF.

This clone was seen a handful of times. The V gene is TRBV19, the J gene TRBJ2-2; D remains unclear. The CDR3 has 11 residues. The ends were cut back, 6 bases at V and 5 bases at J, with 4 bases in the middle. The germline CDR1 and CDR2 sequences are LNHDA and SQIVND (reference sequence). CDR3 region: CASRGTGELFF. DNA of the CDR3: TGTGCCAGTAGAGGTACCGGGGAGCTGTTTTTT.

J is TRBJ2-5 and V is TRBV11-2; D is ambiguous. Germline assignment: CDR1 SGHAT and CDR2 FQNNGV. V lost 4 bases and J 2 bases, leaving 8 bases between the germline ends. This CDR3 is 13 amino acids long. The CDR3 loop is CASSYLTQETQYF. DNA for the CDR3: TGTGCCAGCAGCTACCTCACTCAAGAGACCCAGTACTTC.

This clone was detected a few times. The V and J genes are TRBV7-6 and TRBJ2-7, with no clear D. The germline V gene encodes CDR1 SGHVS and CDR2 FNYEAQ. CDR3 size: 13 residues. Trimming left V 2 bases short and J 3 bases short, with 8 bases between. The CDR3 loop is CASSLTAIYEQYF. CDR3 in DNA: TGTGCCAGCAGCTTAACAGCCATCTACGAGCAGTACTTC.

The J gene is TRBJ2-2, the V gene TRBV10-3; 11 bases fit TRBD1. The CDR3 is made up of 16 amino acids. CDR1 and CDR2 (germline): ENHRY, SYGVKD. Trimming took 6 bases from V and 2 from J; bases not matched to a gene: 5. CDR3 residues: CAISGTGGANTGELFF. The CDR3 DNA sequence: TGTGCCATCAGCGGGACAGGGGGTGCAAACACCGGGGAGCTGTTTTTT.

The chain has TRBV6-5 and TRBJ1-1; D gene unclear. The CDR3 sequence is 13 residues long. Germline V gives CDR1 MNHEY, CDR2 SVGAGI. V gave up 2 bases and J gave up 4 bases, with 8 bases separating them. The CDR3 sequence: CASSYNVGTEAFF. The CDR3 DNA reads TGTGCCAGCAGTTACAACGTGGGCACTGAAGCTTTCTTT.

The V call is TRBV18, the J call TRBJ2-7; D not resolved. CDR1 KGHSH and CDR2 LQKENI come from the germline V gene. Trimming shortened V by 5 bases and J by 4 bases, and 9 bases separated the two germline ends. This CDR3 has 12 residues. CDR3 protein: CASSKVEYEQYF. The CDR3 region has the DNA TGTGCCAGCTCAAAGGTGGAATACGAGCAGTACTTC.

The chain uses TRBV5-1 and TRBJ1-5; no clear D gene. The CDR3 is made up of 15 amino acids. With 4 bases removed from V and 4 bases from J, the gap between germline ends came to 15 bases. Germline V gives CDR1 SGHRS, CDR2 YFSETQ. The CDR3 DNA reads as TGCGCCAGCAGCCCACTTTCGGGAGCAAATCAGCCCCAGCATTTT. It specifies CASSPLSGANQPQHF.

CDR3 sequence (DNA): TGCGCCAGCAGCCAAGGGACAGGACCCACCGGGGAGCTGTTTTTT. Amino acids: CASSQGTGPTGELFF. The V and J genes are TRBV4-3 and TRBJ2-2; 7 nucleotides align to TRBD1. This CDR3 has 15 residues. With 1 base clipped from V and 4 bases from J, the junction kept 3 bases outside the gene matches. CDR1 LGHNA and CDR2 YSLEER come from the germline V gene.

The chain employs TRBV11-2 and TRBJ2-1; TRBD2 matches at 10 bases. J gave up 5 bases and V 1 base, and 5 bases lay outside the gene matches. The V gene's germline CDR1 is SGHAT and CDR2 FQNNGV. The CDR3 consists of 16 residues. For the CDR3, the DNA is TGTGCCAGCAGCTTAGGGCTAGCGGGAGCCCACAATGAGCAGTTCTTC. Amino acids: CASSLGLAGAHNEQFF.

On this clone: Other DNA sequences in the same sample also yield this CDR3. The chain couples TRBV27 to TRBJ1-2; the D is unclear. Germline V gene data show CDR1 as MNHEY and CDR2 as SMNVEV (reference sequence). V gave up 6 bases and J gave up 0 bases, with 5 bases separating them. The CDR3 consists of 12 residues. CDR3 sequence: CASRTANYGYTF. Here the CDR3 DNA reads TGTGCCAGCAGGACGGCTAACTATGGCTACACCTTC.

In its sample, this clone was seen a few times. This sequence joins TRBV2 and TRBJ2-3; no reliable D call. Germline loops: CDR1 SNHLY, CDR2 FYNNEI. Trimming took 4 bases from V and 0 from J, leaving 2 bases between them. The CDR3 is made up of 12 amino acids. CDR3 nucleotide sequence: TGTGCCAGCAGTGTCAGCACAGATACGCAGTATTTT. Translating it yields CASSVSTDTQYF.

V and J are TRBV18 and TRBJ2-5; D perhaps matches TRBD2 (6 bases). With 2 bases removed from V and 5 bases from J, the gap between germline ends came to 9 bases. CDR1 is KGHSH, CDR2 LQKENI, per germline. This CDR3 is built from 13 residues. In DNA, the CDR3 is TGTGCCAGCTCACCAGGGGCGGGGGAGACCCAGTACTTC. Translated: CASSPGAGETQYF.

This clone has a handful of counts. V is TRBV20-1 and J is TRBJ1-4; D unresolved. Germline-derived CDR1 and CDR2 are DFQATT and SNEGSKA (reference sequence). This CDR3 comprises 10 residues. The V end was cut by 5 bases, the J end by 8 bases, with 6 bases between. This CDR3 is CSALGEKLFF. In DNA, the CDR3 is TGCAGTGCTCTAGGGGAAAAACTGTTTTTT.

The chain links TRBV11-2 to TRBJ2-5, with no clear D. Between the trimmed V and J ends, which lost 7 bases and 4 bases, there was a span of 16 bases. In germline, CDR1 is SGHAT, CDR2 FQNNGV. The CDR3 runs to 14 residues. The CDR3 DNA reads TGTGCCAGCACCCGATCCCCCGGGCTAGAGACCCAGTACTTC. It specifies CASTRSPGLETQYF.

This CDR3 is CASSLGDRGWSSYEQYF. The CDR3 region has the DNA TGTGCCAGCAGCTTGGGAGACAGGGGTTGGAGCTCCTACGAGCAGTACTTC. The rearrangement joins TRBV5-4 to TRBJ2-7; the match to TRBD1 covers 8 bases. V shed 0 bases and J 0 bases; nucleotides not matched to a gene: 8. Germline V gene sequence: CDR1 SGHNT, CDR2 YYREEE (reference sequence). The CDR3 spans 17 residues.

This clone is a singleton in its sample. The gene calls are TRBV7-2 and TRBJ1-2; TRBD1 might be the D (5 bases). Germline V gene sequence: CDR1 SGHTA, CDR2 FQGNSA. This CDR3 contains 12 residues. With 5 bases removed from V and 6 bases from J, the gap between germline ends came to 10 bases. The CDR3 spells CASSRDVDGYTF. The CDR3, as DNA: TGTGCCAGCAGCCGGGACGTGGATGGCTACACCTTC.